This T cell receptor (beta chain) derives from a study of cytomegalovirus exposure and HLA in healthy donors. PCR employed 60 Vbeta and 13 Jbeta primers. The table came from immunoSEQ multiplex PCR; TCRdb's copy has only in-frame clones and leaves some out. Of about 150,000 clones listed, approximately 68% are singletons. Germline assignment: CDR1 SNHLY and CDR2 FYNNEI. Trimming pared 2 bases from V and 3 bases from J, leaving 10 bases between. The CDR3 runs 15 residues. Specimen: PBMCs. The receptor was derived from a man aged 35 to 55 in good health and CMV-seronegative. This chain uses TRBV2 with TRBJ2-2; D perhaps matches TRBD2 (5 bases). The CDR3 DNA follows: TGTGCCAGCAGTGAACTTCGGGGTGACACCGGGGAGCTGTTTTTT. Translating gives CASSELRGDTGELFF.